This T cell receptor (beta chain) was captured in a study of CD8 T cells in ankylosing spondylitis. Findings and caveats of the study: For ankylosing spondylitis blood, a TCR beta motif of under 10 highly homologous variants appeared characteristic.

At least ten counts were recorded for this clonotype. Its antigen is undetermined. One entry per CDR3 protein, called by TCRdb with MiXCR from the 5' RACE reads. Here the sample spans tens of thousands of distinct CDR3 sequences, roughly 5.3% being singletons. V was cut by 2 bases and J by 4 bases, with 8 bases left in between. CDR1 and CDR2 from the germline V gene are PRHDT and FYEKMQ (reference sequence). This CDR3 contains 14 residues. The source material was blood, either unsorted or a sorted T cell fraction (not recorded which). The chain has TRBV13 and TRBJ2-2; D might be TRBD2 (5 bases). This clonotype was sampled from a male donor with ankylosing spondylitis or in good health (not recorded which). CDR3 sequence reads: CASSLKEATGELFF. CDR3 bases: TGTGCCAGCAGCTTAAAGGAGGCCACCGGGGAGCTGTTTTTT.